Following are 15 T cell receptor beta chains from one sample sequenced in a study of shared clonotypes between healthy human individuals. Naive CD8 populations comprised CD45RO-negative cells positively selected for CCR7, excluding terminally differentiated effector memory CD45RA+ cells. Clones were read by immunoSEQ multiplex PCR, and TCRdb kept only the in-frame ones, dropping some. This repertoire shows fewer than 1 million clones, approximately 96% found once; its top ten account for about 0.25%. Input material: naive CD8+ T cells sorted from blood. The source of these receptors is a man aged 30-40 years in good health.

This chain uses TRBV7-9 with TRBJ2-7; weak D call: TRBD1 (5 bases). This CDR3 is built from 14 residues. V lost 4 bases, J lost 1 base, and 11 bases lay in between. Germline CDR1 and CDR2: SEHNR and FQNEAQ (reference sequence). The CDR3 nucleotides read TGTGCCAGCAGCTCCCCGACAGATTCCTACGAGCAGTACTTC. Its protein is CASSSPTDSYEQYF.

DNA for the CDR3: TGTGCCAGCAGCTTTAGCGGGAGTGATGAGACCCAGTACTTC. Encoded protein: CASSFSGSDETQYF. The genes are TRBV7-6 and TRBJ2-5; the match to TRBD2 covers 9 bases. From germline, CDR1 is SGHVS and CDR2 FNYEAQ. The CDR3 spans 14 residues. Trimming cost V 3 bases and J 5 bases; bases outside gene matches: 4. Drawing the rest from reference TRBV7-6 and TRBJ2-5, the complete variable domain is GAGVSQSPRYKVTKRGQDVALRCDPISGHVSLYWYRQALGQGPEFLTYFNYEAQQDKSGLPNDRFSAERPEGSISTLTIQRTEQRDSAMYRCASSFSGSDETQYFGPGTRLLVL.

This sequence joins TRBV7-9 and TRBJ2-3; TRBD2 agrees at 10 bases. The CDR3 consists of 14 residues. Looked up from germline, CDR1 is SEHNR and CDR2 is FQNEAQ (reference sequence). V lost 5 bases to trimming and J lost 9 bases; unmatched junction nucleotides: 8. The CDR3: CASSHEGLARTQYF. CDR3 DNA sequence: TGTGCCAGCAGCCACGAGGGACTAGCGCGGACGCAGTATTTT.

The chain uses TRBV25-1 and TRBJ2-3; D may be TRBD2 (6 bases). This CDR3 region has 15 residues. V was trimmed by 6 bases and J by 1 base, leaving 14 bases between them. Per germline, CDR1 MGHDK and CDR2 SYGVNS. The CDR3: CASSSSGEGTDTQYF. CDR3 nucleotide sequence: TGTGCCAGCAGCTCCTCTGGGGAGGGCACAGATACGCAGTATTTT. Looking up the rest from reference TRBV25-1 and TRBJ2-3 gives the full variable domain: EADIYQTPRYLVIGTGKKITLECSQTMGHDKMYWYQQDPGMELHLIHYSYGVNSTEKGDLSSESTVSRIRTEHFPLTLESARPSHTSQYLCASSSSGEGTDTQYFGPGTRLTVL.

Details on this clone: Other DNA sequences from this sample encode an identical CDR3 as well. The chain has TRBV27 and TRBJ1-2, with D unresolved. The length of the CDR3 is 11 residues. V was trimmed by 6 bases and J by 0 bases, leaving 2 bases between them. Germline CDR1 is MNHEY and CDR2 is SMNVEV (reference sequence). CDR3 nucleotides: TGTGCCAGCAGAGCTAACTATGGCTACACCTTC. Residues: CASRANYGYTF.

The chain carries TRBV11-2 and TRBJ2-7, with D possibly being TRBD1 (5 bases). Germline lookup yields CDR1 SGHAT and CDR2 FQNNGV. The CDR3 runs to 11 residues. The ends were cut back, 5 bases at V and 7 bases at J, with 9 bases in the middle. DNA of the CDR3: TGTGCCAGCAGCCTCAGGGTTGAGCAGTACTTC. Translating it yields CASSLRVEQYF.

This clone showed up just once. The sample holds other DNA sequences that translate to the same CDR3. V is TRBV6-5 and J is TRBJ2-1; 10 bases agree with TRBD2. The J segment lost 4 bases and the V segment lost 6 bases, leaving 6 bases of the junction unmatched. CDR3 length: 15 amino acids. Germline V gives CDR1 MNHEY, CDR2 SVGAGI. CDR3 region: CASRAGTSAYNEQFF. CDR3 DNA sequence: TGTGCCAGCAGAGCCGGGACTAGCGCTTACAATGAGCAGTTCTTC.

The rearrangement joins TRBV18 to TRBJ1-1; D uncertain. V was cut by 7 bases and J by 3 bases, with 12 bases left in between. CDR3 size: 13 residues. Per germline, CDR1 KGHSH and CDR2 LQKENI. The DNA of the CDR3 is TGTGCCAGCTTGGTGGAGGAGGACACTGAAGCTTTCTTT. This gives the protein CASLVEEDTEAFF.

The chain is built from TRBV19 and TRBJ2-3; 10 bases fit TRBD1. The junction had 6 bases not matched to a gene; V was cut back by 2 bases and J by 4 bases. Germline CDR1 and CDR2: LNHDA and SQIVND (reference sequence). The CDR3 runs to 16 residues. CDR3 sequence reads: CASSIIGTGVADTQYF. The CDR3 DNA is TGTGCCAGTAGTATAATTGGGACAGGGGTTGCAGATACGCAGTATTTT.

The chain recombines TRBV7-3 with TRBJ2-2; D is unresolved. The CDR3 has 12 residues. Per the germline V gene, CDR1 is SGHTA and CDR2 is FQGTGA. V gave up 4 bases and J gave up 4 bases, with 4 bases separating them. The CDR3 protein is CASSSVTGELFF. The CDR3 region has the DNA TGTGCCAGCAGCTCCGTCACCGGGGAGCTGTTTTTT.

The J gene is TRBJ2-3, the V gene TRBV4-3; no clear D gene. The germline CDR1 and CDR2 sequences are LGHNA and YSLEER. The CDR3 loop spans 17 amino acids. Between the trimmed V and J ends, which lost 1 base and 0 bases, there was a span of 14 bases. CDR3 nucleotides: TGCGCCAGCAGCCAAGTTGCAACGGCACGCAGCACAGATACGCAGTATTTT. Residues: CASSQVATARSTDTQYF.

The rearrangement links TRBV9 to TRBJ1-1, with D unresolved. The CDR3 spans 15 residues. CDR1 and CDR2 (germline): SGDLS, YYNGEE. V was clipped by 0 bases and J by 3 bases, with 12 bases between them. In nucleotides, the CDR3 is TGTGCCAGCAGCGTAGATCGGGGTACGGACACTGAAGCTTTCTTT. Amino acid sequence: CASSVDRGTDTEAFF. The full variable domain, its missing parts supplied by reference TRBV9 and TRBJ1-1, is DSGVTQTPKHLITATGQRVTLRCSPRSGDLSVYWYQQSLDQGLQFLIQYYNGEERAKGNILERFSAQQFPDLHSELNLSSLELGDSALYFCASSVDRGTDTEAFFGQGTRLTVV.

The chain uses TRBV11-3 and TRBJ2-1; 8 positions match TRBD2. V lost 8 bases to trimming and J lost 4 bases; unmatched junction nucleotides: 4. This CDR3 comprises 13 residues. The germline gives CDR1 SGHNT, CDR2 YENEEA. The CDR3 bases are TGTGCCAGCTCTAGCGGGCGGTACAATGAGCAGTTCTTC. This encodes CASSSGRYNEQFF.

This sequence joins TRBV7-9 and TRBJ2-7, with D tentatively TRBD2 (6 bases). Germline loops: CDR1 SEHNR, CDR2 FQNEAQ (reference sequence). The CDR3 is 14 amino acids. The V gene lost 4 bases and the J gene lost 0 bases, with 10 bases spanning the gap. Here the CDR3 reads CASSSGLLSYEQYF. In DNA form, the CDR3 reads TGTGCCAGCAGCTCAGGACTACTCTCCTACGAGCAGTACTTC.

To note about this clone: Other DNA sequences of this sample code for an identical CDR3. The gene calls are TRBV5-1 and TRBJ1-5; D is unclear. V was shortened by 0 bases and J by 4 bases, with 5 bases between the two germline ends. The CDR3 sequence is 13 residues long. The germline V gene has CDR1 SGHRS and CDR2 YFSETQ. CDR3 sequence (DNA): TGCGCCAGCAGCTTGGCGGGGAATCAGCCCCAGCATTTT. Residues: CASSLAGNQPQHF. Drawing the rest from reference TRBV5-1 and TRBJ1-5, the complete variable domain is KAGVTQTPRYLIKTRGQQVTLSCSPISGHRSVSWYQQTPGQGLQFLFEYFSETQRNKGNFPGRFSGRQFSNSRSEMNVSTLELGDSALYLCASSLAGNQPQHFGDGTRLSIL.